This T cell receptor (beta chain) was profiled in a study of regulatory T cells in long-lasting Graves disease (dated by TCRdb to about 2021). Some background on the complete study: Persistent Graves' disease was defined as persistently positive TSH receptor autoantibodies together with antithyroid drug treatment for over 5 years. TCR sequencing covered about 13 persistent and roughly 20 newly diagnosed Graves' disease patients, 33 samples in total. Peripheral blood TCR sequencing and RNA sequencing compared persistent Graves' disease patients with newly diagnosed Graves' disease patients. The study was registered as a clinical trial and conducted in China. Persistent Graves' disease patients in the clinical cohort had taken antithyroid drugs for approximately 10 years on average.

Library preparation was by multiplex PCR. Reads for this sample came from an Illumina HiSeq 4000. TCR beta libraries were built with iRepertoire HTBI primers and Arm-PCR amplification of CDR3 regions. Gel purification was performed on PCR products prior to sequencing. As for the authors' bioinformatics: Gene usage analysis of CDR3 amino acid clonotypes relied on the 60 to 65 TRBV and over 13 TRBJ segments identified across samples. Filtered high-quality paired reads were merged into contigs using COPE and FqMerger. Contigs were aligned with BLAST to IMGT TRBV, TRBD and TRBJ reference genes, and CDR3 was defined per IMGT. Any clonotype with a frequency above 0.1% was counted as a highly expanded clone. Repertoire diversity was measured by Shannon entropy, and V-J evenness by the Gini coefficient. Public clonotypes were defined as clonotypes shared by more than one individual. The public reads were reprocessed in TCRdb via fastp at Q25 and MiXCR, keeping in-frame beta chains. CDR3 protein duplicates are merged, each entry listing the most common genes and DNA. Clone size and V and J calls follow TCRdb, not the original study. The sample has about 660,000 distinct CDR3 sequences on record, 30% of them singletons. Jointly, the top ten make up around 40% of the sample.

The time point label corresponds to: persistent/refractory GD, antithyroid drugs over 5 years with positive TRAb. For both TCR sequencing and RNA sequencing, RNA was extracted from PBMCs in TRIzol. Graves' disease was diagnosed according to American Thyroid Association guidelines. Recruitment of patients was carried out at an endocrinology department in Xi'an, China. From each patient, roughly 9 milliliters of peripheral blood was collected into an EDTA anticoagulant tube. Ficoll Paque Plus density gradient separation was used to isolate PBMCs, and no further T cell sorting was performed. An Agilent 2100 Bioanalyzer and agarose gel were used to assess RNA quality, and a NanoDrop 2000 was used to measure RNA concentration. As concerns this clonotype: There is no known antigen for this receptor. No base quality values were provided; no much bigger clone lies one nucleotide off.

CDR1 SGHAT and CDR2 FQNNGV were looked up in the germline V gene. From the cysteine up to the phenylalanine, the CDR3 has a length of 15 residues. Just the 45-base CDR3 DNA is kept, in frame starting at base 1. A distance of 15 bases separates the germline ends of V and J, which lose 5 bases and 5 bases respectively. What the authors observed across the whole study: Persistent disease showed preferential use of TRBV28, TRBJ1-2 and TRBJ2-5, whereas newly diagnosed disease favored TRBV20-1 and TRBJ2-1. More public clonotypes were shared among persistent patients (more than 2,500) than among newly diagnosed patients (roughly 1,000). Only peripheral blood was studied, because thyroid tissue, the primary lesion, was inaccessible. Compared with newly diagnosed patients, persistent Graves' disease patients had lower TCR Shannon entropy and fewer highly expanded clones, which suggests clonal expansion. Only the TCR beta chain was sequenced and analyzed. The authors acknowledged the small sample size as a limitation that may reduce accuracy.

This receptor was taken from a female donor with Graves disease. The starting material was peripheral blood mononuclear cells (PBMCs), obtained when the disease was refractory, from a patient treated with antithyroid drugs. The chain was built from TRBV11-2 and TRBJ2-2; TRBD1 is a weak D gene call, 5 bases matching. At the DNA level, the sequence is TGTGCCAGCAGCCGAAGATTGGGGCAAACCGGGGAGCTGTTTTTT. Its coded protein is CASSRRLGQTGELFF.